The subject of this entry is one TCR beta chain. Its antigen is still unknown. No per-base quality is available; no much larger clone lies one base away. The data derive from a study of sequential checkpoint blockade in melanoma (dated by TCRdb to the late 2010s). With regard to the full study: Patients were assigned by 1:1 randomization to either first-line nivolumab followed by ipilimumab (arm A) or ipilimumab followed by nivolumab (arm B). Maintenance nivolumab came after both trial sequences. Summary of the overall study and its limitations: Larger, independent patient cohorts are needed to validate the response-prediction model that combines TCR metrics and mutation burden.

TCRbeta CDR3 regions were immunosequenced from genomic DNA with the immunoSEQ Assay. Prior to high-throughput sequencing, genomic DNA was amplified by bias-controlled multiplex PCR. As for the authors' bioinformatics: To quantify the absolute abundance of each unique TCRbeta CDR3 region, the sequences were collapsed and filtered. Clonality, defined as 1 minus Pielou's evenness, was calculated using only productive rearrangements. Clones with significantly greater frequencies in on-treatment versus baseline samples were identified using a previously published method. TCRdb stores this immuneACCESS table with in-frame sequences only. Part of the clones is absent; in the studies checked, under half of the shortfall reflects unresolved V genes, and no reason is known for the rest. V and J calls and clone size are copied from that table; D and trimming were computed from the DNA. For this sample there are fewer than 35,000 clones; 77% appear just once. Around a fifth of the sample lies in the top ten.

In the paper's terms, the treatment or condition label means: randomized to nivolumab then ipilimumab (arm A) or the reverse (arm B). None of the trial patients had been given prior DNA-damaging chemotherapy. On a FACS Aria II flow cytometer, live CD3+CD8+ cells that were negative for CD19 and CD56 were sorted from thawed PBMCs. Samples came from patients with melanoma in CheckMate 064, a randomized, open-label phase II trial of sequential checkpoint blockade. Leukapheresis was used to collect peripheral blood mononuclear cells, which were then purified with Ficoll-Paque and frozen in human serum with about 10% DMSO. Immediately after sorting, the purity of the sorted blood CD3+CD8+ cells was confirmed to be >98%, and DNA was then extracted. The sample in question was CD8+ T cells sorted from blood (inferred from file names), obtained from a patient given nivolumab and ipilimumab in sequence. This TCR derives from a human donor with melanoma.

The CDR3 loop reads CASSSPIPGQGARYEQYF. The DNA reads TGTGCCAGCAGCTCGCCGATCCCGGGACAGGGGGCAAGGTACGAGCAGTACTTC. The chain couples TRBV5-6 to TRBJ2-7, with 12 bases aligning to TRBD1. For this chain, trimming is 3 bases at the V end and 4 bases at the J end, and the number of junction bases without a gene match is 14. The CDR3 holds 18 amino acids from the cysteine to the phenylalanine. Just CDR3 DNA is preserved here, 54 bases in frame from base 1. The CDR1 and CDR2 encoded by the germline V gene are SGHDT and YYEEEE.